This T cell receptor (beta chain) was identified in a study of T cells in localized non-small cell lung cancer. Whole-study results and caveats: Adjacent uninvolved lung had the highest clonality, suggesting focused antigen responses. Adjacent lung was found to contain a median roughly 50 of the top 100 tumor clones.

Sequencing used immunoSEQ multiplex PCR; TCRdb keeps in-frame clones, though not all of them. The table lists more than 20,000 clones, roughly 90% of them singletons. Concerning this clone itself: Its antigen remains unidentified.

Germline V CDR1 and CDR2: LNHDA, SQIVND (reference sequence). This CDR3 is built from 14 residues. V shed 7 bases, J shed 1 base, and the junction held 7 bases outside the gene matches. This chain connects TRBV19 to TRBJ2-7; 7 bases line up with TRBD2. Sequences were derived from PBMCs, sampled before any cancer treatment. The receptor was isolated from a man between 40 and 70 years old with stage II lung adenocarcinoma. The CDR3 DNA reads TGTGCCAGTACCCCGACTAGCCTTTCCTACGAGCAGTACTTC. This sequence encodes CASTPTSLSYEQYF. Combining the CDR3 with reference TRBV19 and TRBJ2-7 gives the whole variable domain DGGITQSPKYLFRKEGQNVTLSCEQNLNHDAMYWYRQDPGQGLRLIYYSQIVNDFQKGDIAEGYSVSREKKESFPLTVTSAQKNPTAFYLCASTPTSLSYEQYFGPGTRLTVT.